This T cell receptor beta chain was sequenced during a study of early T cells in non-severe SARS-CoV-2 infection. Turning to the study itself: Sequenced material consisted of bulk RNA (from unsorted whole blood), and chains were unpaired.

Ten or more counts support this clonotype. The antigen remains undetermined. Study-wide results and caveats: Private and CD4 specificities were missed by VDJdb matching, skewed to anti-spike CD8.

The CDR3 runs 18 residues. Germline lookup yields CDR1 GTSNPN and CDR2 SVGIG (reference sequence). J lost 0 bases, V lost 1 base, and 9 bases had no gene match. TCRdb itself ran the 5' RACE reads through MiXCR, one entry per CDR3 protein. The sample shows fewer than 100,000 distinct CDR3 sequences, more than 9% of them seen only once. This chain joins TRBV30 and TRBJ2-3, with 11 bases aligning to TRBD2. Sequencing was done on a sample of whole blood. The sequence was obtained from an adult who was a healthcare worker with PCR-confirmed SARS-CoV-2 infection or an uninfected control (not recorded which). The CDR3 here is CAWSGLAGGRSSTDTQYF. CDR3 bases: TGTGCCTGGAGTGGTCTAGCGGGAGGAAGGAGTAGCACAGATACGCAGTATTTT.